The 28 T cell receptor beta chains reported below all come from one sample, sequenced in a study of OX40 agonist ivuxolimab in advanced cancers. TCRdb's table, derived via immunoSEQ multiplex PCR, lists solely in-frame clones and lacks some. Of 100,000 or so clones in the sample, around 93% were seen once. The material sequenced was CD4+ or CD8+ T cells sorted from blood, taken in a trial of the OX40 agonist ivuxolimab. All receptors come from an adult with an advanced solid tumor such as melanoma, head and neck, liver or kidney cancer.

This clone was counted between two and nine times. CDR3 in amino acids: CASSPNYEQYF. The CDR3 DNA follows: TGTGCCAGCAGCCCAAACTACGAGCAGTACTTC. The J gene is TRBJ2-7, the V gene TRBV6-6; no clear D gene. The CDR3 totals 11 residues. CDR1 and CDR2 from the germline V gene are MNHNY and SVGAGI (reference sequence). V was cut by 6 bases and J by 3 bases, with 6 bases left in between.

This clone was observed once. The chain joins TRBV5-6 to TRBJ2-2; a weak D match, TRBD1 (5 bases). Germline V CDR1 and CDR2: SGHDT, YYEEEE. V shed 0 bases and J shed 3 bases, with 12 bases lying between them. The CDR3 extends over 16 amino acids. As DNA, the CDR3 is TGTGCCAGCAGCTTGGGCAGGGCGTATCACACCGGGGAGCTGTTTTTT. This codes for CASSLGRAYHTGELFF.

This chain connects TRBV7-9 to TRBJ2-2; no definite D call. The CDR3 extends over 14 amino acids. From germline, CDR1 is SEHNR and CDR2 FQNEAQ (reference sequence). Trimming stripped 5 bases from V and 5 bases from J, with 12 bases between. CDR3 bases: TGTGCCAGCAGCCCTAGTGGCGCTACCGGGGAGCTGTTTTTT. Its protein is CASSPSGATGELFF.

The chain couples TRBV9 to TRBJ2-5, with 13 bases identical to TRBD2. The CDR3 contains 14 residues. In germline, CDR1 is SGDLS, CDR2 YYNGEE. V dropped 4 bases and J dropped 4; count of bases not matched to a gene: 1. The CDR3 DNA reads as TGTGCCAGCAGCCGACTAGCGGGAGGAGAGACCCAGTACTTC. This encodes CASSRLAGGETQYF.

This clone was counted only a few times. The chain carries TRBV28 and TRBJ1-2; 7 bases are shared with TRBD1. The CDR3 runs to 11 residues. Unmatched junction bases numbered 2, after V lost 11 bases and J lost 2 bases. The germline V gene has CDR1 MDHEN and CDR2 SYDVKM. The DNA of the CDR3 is TGTGCCGGGGGACAGAACTATGGCTACACCTTC. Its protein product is CAGGQNYGYTF.

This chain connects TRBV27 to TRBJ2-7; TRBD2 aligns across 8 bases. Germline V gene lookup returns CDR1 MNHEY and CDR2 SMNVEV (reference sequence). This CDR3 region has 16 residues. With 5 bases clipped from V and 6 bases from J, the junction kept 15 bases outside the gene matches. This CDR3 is CASSALGLALSGEQYF. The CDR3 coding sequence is TGTGCCAGCAGTGCGCTAGGACTAGCTCTTTCGGGCGAGCAGTACTTC.

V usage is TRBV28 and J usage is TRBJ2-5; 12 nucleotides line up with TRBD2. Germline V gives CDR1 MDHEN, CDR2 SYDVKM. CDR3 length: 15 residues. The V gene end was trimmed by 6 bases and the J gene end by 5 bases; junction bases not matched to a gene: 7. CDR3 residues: CASSQGLAGGETQYF. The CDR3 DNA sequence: TGTGCCAGCAGCCAGGGACTAGCGGGTGGTGAGACCCAGTACTTC.

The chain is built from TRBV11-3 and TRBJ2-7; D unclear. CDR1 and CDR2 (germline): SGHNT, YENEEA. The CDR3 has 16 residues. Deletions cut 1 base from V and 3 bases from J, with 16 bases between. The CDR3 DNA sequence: TGTGCCAGCAGCTTAGGAGTGGCGATTCCAAACTACGAGCAGTACTTC. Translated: CASSLGVAIPNYEQYF.

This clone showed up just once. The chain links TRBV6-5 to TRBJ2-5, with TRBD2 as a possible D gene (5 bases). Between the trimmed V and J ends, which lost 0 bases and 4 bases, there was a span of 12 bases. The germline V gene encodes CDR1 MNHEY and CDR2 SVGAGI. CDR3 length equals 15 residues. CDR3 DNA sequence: TGTGCCAGCAGTTACTCTGGGAGTGGTAGAGAGACCCAGTACTTC. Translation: CASSYSGSGRETQYF.

The CDR3 coding sequence is TGTGCCAGCAGTTACTTGTACAGGGGTACCTACGAGCAGTACTTC. It translates to CASSYLYRGTYEQYF. The chain recombines TRBV6-5 with TRBJ2-7; 7 bases map to TRBD1. The V segment lost 1 base and the J segment 2 bases; nucleotides outside the gene matches: 5. Germline values: CDR1 MNHEY, CDR2 SVGAGI. This CDR3 has 15 residues.

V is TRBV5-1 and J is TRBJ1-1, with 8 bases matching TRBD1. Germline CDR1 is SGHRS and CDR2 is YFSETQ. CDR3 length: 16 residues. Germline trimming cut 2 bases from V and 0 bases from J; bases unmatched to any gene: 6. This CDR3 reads CASSFGGDRMNTEAFF. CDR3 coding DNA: TGCGCCAGCAGCTTTGGGGGGGACAGGATGAACACTGAAGCTTTCTTT.

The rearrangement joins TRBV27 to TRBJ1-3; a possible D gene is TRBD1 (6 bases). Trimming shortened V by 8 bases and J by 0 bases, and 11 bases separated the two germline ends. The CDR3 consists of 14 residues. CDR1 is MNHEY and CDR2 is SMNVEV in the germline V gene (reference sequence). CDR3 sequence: CASRQASSGNTIYF. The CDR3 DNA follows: TGTGCCAGCCGACAGGCGTCCTCTGGAAACACCATATATTTT.

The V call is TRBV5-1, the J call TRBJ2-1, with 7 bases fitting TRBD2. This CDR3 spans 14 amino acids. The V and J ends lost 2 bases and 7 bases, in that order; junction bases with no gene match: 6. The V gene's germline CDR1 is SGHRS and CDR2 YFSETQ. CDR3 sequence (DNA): TGCGCCAGCAGCTTTTTAGCGGGCGGAAATGAGCAGTTCTTC. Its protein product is CASSFLAGGNEQFF.

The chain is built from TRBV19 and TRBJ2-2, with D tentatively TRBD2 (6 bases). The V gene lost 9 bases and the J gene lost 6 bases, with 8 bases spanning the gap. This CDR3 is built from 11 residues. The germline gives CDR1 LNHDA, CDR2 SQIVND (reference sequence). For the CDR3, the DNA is TGTGCCAGCCGCGGGGCCGGGGAGCTGTTTTTT. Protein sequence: CASRGAGELFF.

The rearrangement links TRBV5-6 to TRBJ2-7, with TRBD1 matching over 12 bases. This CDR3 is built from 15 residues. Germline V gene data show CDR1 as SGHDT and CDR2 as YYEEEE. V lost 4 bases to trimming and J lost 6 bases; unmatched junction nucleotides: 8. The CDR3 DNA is TGTGCCAGCAGCCGGATGGGACAGGGGGCGCGCGAGCAGTACTTC. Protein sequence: CASSRMGQGAREQYF.

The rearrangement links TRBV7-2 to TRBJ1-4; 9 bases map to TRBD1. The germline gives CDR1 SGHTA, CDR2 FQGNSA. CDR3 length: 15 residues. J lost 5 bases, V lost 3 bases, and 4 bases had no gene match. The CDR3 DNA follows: TGTGCCAGCAGCTTCCAGACAGGGGGGAATGAAAAACTGTTTTTT. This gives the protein CASSFQTGGNEKLFF.

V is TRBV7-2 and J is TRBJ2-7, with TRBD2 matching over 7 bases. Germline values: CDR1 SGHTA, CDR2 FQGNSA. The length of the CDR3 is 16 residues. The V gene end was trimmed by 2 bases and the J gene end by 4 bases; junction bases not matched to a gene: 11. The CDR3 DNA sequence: TGTGCCAGCAGCTTATCCCACCCCGGAGCGGGATACGAGCAGTACTTC. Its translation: CASSLSHPGAGYEQYF.

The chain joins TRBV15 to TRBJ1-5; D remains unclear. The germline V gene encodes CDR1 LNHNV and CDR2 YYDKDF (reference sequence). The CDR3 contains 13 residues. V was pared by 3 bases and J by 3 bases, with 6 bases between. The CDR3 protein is CATSRGINQPQHF. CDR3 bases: TGTGCCACCAGCAGGGGAATCAATCAGCCCCAGCATTTT.

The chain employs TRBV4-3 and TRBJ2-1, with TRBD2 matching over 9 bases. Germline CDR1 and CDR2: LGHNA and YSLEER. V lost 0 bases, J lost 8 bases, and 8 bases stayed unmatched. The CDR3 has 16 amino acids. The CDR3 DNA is TGCGCCAGCAGCCAAGATCTGCGGGAGGGGTTCGATGAGCAGTTCTTC. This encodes CASSQDLREGFDEQFF.

CDR3 bases: TGTGCCAGTACGAGGCGGGACACAATTAACTATGGCTACACCTTC. Amino acids: CASTRRDTINYGYTF. This chain joins TRBV19 and TRBJ1-2; perhaps TRBD1 as D (6 bases). CDR1 is LNHDA, CDR2 SQIVND, per germline (reference sequence). The CDR3 runs 15 residues. The ends were cut back, 7 bases at V and 1 base at J, with 16 bases in the middle.

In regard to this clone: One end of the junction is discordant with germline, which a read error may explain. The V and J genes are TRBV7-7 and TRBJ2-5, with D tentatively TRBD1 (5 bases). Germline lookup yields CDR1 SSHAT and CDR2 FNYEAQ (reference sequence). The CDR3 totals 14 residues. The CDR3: CASSLAPGKETQYF. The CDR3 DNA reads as TGTGCTAGCAGCTTAGCTCCAGGGAAAGAGACCCAGTACTTC.

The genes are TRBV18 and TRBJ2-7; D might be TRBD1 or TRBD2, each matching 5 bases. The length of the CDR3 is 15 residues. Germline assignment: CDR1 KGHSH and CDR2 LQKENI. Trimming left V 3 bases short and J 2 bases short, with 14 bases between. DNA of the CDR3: TGTGCCAGCTCACCCGACCTCGGGGCAACCTACGAGCAGTACTTC. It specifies CASSPDLGATYEQYF. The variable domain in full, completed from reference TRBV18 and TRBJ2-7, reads NAGVMQNPRHLVRRRGQEARLRCSPMKGHSHVYWYRQLPEEGLKFMVYLQKENIIDESGMPKERFSAEFPKEGPSILRIQQVVRGDSAAYFCASSPDLGATYEQYFGPGTRLTVT.

The DNA of the CDR3 is TGTGCCAGCAGCAAAGCTCCCATCGCAGGGAACGAGCAGTTCTTC. It specifies CASSKAPIAGNEQFF. The rearrangement links TRBV21-1 to TRBJ2-1; the table's D call of TRBD1 was not tested on the DNA. TRBV21-1 is reported as a pseudogene. The CDR3 has 15 amino acids.

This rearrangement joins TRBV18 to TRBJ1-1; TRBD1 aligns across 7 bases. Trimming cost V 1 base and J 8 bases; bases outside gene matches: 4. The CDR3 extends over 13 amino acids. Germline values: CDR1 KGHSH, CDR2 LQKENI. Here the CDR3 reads CASSPRQGTEAFF. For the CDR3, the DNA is TGTGCCAGCTCACCACGACAGGGAACCGAAGCTTTCTTT.

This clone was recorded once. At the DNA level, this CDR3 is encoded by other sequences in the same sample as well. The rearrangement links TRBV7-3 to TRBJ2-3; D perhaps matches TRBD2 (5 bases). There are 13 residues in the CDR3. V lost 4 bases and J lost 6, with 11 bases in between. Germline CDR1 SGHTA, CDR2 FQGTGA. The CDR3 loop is CASSSLGSDTQYF. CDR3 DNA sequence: TGTGCCAGCAGCTCCCTTGGGAGTGATACGCAGTATTTT.

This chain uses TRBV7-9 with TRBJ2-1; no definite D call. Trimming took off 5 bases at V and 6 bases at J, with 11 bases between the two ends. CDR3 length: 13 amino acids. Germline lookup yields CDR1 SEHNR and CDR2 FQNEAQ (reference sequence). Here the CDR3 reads CASSPFPGNEQFF. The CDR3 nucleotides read TGTGCCAGCAGCCCCTTCCCAGGCAATGAGCAGTTCTTC. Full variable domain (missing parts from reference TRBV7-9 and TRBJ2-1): DTGVSQNPRHKITKRGQNVTFRCDPISEHNRLYWYRQTLGQGPEFLTYFQNEAQLEKSRLLSDRFSAERPKGSFSTLEIQRTEQGDSAMYLCASSPFPGNEQFFGPGTRLTVL.

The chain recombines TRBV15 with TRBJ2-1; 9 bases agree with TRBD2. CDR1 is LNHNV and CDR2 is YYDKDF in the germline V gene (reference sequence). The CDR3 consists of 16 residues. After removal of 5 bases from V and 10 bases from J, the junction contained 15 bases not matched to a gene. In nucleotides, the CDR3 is TGTGCCACCAGCTCGCCAGGGCGGCTAGCGGGACCCGAGCAGTTCTTC. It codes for CATSSPGRLAGPEQFF.

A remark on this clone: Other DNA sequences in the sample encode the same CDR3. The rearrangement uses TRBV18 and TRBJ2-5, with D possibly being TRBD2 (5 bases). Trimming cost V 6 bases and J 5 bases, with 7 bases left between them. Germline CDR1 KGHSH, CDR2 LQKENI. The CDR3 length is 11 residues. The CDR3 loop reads CASSPGETQYF. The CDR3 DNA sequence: TGTGCCAGCTCTCCGGGGGAGACCCAGTACTTC.